Each of the 12 T cell receptor beta chains below was sequenced from the same sample in a study of T cell responses to AZD1222 COVID-19 vaccine. Clones were sequenced by immunoSEQ multiplex PCR, and TCRdb holds only the in-frame ones, with some missing. The repertoire holds hundreds of thousands of clones, with roughly 91% as singletons. Source: peripheral blood, taken on day 0 of MenACWY control vaccination. These receptors came from an adult in good health.

CDR3 residues: CASSLDRSSNTIYF. The DNA for the CDR3 is TGTGCCAGCAGCCTCGACAGGTCAAGTAACACCATATATTTT. The chain recombines TRBV5-4 with TRBJ1-3; possible D gene TRBD1, 6 bases. Looked up from germline, CDR1 is SGHNT and CDR2 is YYREEE (reference sequence). This CDR3 has 14 amino acids. Trimming removed 4 bases at V and 7 bases at J, with 15 bases between.

Here the CDR3 reads CASSVGAGQGKFFKETQYF. CDR3 sequence (DNA): TGTGCCAGCAGCGTAGGGGCGGGACAGGGGAAATTTTTCAAAGAGACCCAGTACTTC. The gene calls are TRBV9 and TRBJ2-5; 10 nucleotides line up with TRBD1. The V gene's germline CDR1 is SGDLS and CDR2 YYNGEE. V gave up 0 bases and J gave up 3 bases; unmatched junction bases: 14. CDR3 size: 19 residues.

J is TRBJ2-6 and V is TRBV5-6; 7 bases line up with TRBD1. The CDR3 covers 18 residues. Germline V CDR1 and CDR2: SGHDT, YYEEEE. V dropped 2 bases and J dropped 0; count of bases not matched to a gene: 8. The CDR3 region has the DNA TGTGCCAGCAGCTTACGGACAGGCTCAGCCTCTGGGGCCAACGTCCTGACTTTC. The encoded protein is CASSLRTGSASGANVLTF.

The chain uses TRBV5-1 and TRBJ1-4, with no clear D. Germline CDR1 SGHRS, CDR2 YFSETQ. The CDR3 has 16 amino acids. The ends were cut back, 0 bases at V and 4 bases at J, with 13 bases in the middle. CDR3 protein: CASSLARTGFNEKLFF. CDR3 coding DNA: TGCGCCAGCAGCTTGGCCAGAACGGGGTTTAATGAAAAACTGTTTTTT. Full variable domain (rest looked up from reference TRBV5-1 and TRBJ1-4): KAGVTQTPRYLIKTRGQQVTLSCSPISGHRSVSWYQQTPGQGLQFLFEYFSETQRNKGNFPGRFSGRQFSNSRSEMNVSTLELGDSALYLCASSLARTGFNEKLFFGSGTQLSVL.

The chain uses TRBV30 and TRBJ1-6; D gene unclear. Germline V gives CDR1 GTSNPN, CDR2 SVGIG (reference sequence). V lost 3 bases and J 7 bases, leaving 7 bases between the germline ends. The CDR3 is 12 amino acids. The CDR3 DNA follows: TGTGCCTGGAGAGGAAACAATTCACCCCTCCACTTT. Protein: CAWRGNNSPLHF.

V gene TRBV6-5 combines with J gene TRBJ1-2; tentative D call: TRBD1 (5 bases). V lost 4 bases and J 0 bases, leaving 12 bases between the germline ends. The germline CDR1 and CDR2 sequences are MNHEY and SVGAGI. The CDR3 spans 15 residues. CDR3: CASSSLGAANYGYTF. As DNA, the CDR3 is TGTGCCAGCAGTTCCCTAGGGGCTGCTAACTATGGCTACACCTTC.

The chain has TRBV5-3 and TRBJ1-6; D is unresolved. TRBV5-3 is an ORF, with its function uncertain. Trimming removed 4 bases from V and 2 bases from J, with 16 bases in between. The CDR3 sequence is 17 residues long. The CDR3 sequence is CARSPNYWEPYNSPLHF. For the CDR3, the DNA is TGTGCCAGAAGCCCTAACTACTGGGAACCCTATAATTCACCCCTCCACTTT.

The V and J genes are TRBV30 and TRBJ2-2; no clear D gene. V gave up 0 bases and J gave up 4 bases, with 9 bases separating them. The CDR3 covers 14 residues. Germline values: CDR1 GTSNPN, CDR2 SVGIG (reference sequence). The CDR3 protein is CAWSVHRATGELFF. The CDR3 DNA reads as TGTGCCTGGAGTGTACATCGAGCCACCGGGGAGCTGTTTTTT.

This clone was found a few times. The chain recombines TRBV18 with TRBJ2-7, with 14 positions matching TRBD2. V lost 0 bases and J lost 6; bases outside the gene matches: 1. The CDR3 is 15 residues long. The V gene's germline CDR1 is KGHSH and CDR2 LQKENI. The CDR3 DNA sequence: TGTGCCAGCTCACCACCGGGACTAGCGGGGGTCGAGCAGTACTTC. This gives the protein CASSPPGLAGVEQYF.

This clone was counted once. This chain uses TRBV7-2 with TRBJ1-2; perhaps TRBD1 as D (5 bases). CDR1 SGHTA and CDR2 FQGNSA come from the germline V gene. The CDR3 loop spans 14 amino acids. Trimming took 3 bases from V and 7 from J, leaving 15 bases between them. The CDR3 coding sequence is TGTGCCAGCAGCTTCGACAGATTTTCACGTGGCTACACCTTC. This gives the protein CASSFDRFSRGYTF.

The CDR3 loop is CATSLYREFAYNSPLHF. DNA of the CDR3: TGTGCCACCAGCCTATACAGGGAGTTTGCCTATAATTCACCCCTCCACTTT. V is TRBV15 and J is TRBJ1-6; TRBD1 is a possible D gene (6 bases). With 5 bases removed from V and 2 bases from J, the gap between germline ends came to 16 bases. Germline values: CDR1 LNHNV, CDR2 YYDKDF (reference sequence). The CDR3 consists of 17 residues.

This chain links TRBV7-9 with TRBJ1-5; 11 positions match TRBD1. The length of the CDR3 is 16 residues. The germline V gene encodes CDR1 SEHNR and CDR2 FQNEAQ (reference sequence). Trimming removed 5 bases from V and 5 bases from J; junction bases left unmatched: 8. The CDR3 nucleotides are TGTGCCAGCAGCCGGGGGACAGGGGGTTTTCATCAGCCCCAGCATTTT. Protein: CASSRGTGGFHQPQHF. Full variable domain (remainder filled in from reference TRBV7-9 and TRBJ1-5): DTGVSQNPRHKITKRGQNVTFRCDPISEHNRLYWYRQTLGQGPEFLTYFQNEAQLEKSRLLSDRFSAERPKGSFSTLEIQRTEQGDSAMYLCASSRGTGGFHQPQHFGDGTRLSIL.